These T cell receptor beta chains were read from a single sample in a study of early T cells in non-severe SARS-CoV-2 infection. TCRdb ran MiXCR on the 5' RACE reads and lists one entry per CDR3 protein. The sample holds tens of thousands of distinct CDR3 sequences, about 12% seen once. The sequenced sample consisted of whole blood. The source is an adult who was a healthcare worker with PCR-confirmed SARS-CoV-2 infection or an uninfected control (not recorded which). Both conserved end residues are trimmed from each CDR3. A D gene is named only where the DNA matches it firmly.

length	J	V	D	CDR3
14	TRBJ2-7	TRBV4-1	NA	ASSQVGTATPYEQY
12	TRBJ1-1	TRBV12-5	NA	ASGLVTGATEAF
11	TRBJ2-2	TRBV5-5	NA	ASSLLGAGELF
17	TRBJ2-3	TRBV7-8	TRBD2	ASRKGTSRIPASTDTQY
12	TRBJ1-4	TRBV7-9	NA	ASSPGGSNEKLF
11	TRBJ1-4	TRBV25-1	NA	ASSPATNEKLF
11	TRBJ2-2	TRBV3-1	NA	ASRPWDTGELF
13	TRBJ2-7	TRBV7-9	TRBD1	ASSKRTGQGDEQY
11	TRBJ2-5	TRBV2	NA	ASKPGRQETQY
13	TRBJ2-7	TRBV6-2/TRBV6-3	TRBD2	ASSYPLAGAYEQY
12	TRBJ1-1	TRBV5-1	NA	ASSLRTTDTEAF
13	TRBJ1-5	TRBV28	NA	ASSLRQGIGQPQH
15	TRBJ2-7	TRBV7-2	TRBD1	ASSPTPGGGNPYEQY
15	TRBJ2-4	TRBV5-6	NA	ASSYRLDGARGNIQY
15	TRBJ1-1	TRBV9	NA	ASSVGGEDRRNTEAF
10	TRBJ1-2	TRBV5-1	NA	ASRKGDYGYT
11	TRBJ1-2	TRBV6-5	NA	ASSRTENYGYT
12	TRBJ2-3	TRBV5-1	TRBD1	ASSSDRAADTQY
14	TRBJ2-1	TRBV5-4	TRBD2	ASSGRTSGDYNEQF
14	TRBJ2-1	TRBV7-8	NA	ASSLWEGYPYNEQF
14	TRBJ2-7	TRBV20-1	TRBD1	SASPPGQAPGYEQY
10	TRBJ2-4	TRBV14	NA	ASSQPGNIQY
12	TRBJ2-7	TRBV11-1	NA	ASSLGLASYEQY
10	TRBJ2-5	TRBV29-1	NA	SGRESQETQY
13	TRBJ2-1	TRBV29-1	NA	SVEEGFGSYNEQF
12	TRBJ2-7	TRBV29-1	TRBD1	SVRQGLGTYEQY
11	TRBJ2-2	TRBV6-5	NA	ASSYLDTRELF